This T cell receptor (beta chain) was recovered during a study of CD8 T cells in Susac syndrome. About 0.5 to 1 ug RNA was reverse transcribed with random hexamers. An immunoSEQ multiplex PCR generated amplified TCR beta CDR3 products spanning 54 Vbeta and 13 Jbeta. From the immunoSEQ multiplex PCR reads, TCRdb called clonotypes with MiXCR, one entry per CDR3 protein. In the table there are about 190,000 distinct CDR3 sequences, approximately 93% of which are singletons. Sequencing of TCR beta covered CD8+ and CD4+ T cells obtained from blood. V gave up 1 base and J gave up 4 bases, with 14 bases separating them. CDR1 and CDR2 (germline): LGHNA, YSLEER. The CDR3 runs 17 residues.

The V and J genes are TRBV4-3 and TRBJ2-6; weak D call: TRBD1 (5 bases). Sequenced material: CD4+ T cells from PBMCs. The receptor comes from a human donor in good health. The CDR3, as DNA: TGCGCCAGCAGCCAAGGAAAAAGGGGTCCCGGGGCCAACGTCCTGACTTTC. It is translated as CASSQGKRGPGANVLTF.